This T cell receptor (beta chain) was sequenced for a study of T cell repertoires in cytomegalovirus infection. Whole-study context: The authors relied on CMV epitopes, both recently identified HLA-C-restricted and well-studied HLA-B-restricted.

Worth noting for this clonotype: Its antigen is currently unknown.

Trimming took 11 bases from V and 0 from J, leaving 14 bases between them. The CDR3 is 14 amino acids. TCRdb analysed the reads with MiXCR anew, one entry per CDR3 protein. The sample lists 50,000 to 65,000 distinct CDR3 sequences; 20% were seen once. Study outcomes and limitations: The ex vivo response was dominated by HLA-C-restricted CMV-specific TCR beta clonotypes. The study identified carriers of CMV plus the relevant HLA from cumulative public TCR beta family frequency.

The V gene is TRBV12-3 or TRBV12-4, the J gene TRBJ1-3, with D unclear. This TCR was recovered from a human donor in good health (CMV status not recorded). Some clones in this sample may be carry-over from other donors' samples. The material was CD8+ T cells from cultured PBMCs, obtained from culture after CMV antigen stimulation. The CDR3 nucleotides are TGTGCCGGCCGGTCGGGGATCTCTGGAAACACCATATATTTT. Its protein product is CAGRSGISGNTIYF.